Listed below are T cell receptor beta chains from one sample, sequenced in a study of spatial heterogeneity in lung cancer. TCRdb passed the 5' RACE reads through MiXCR, listing each CDR3 protein once. The sample carries tens of thousands of distinct CDR3 sequences, 5.3% recorded once. Sequencing was performed on PBMCs, taken at surgery. The origin of the receptors is a male donor with early-stage non-small cell lung cancer. The CDR3 runs from the conserved cysteine through the conserved F or W. The D gene is left open where the match is weak. Expanded clones get a size class; other rows say once, few or many, or leave the size out.

TRBV20-1	TRBD2	TRBJ2-3	many	CGNLTSGSTDTQYF	TGCGGAAATCTGACTAGCGGGAGCACAGATACGCAGTATTTT
TRBV20-1	-	TRBJ2-3	many	CSASRAGSTDTQYF	TGCAGTGCCTCCCGGGCGGGGAGCACAGATACGCAGTATTTT
TRBV7-2	-	TRBJ1-1	many	CASSLDRRGTEAFF	TGTGCCAGCAGCTTAGACCGGAGGGGCACTGAAGCTTTCTTT
TRBV19	TRBD1	TRBJ2-2	many	CASSIMGQGTTGELFF	TGTGCCAGTAGTATCATGGGACAGGGAACAACCGGGGAGCTGTTTTTT
TRBV6-6	TRBD1	TRBJ2-5	many	CASSYEGQGRAGTQYF	TGTGCCAGCAGTTACGAGGGACAGGGGCGCGCAGGGACCCAGTACTTC
TRBV5-1	TRBD1	TRBJ1-4	many	CASSFSGTGEEKLFF	TGCGCCAGCAGCTTCTCCGGGACAGGGGAAGAAAAACTGTTTTTT
TRBV28	-	TRBJ1-1	many	CASSRYMTGPSEAFF	TGTGCCAGCAGTAGGTATATGACGGGTCCGAGTGAAGCTTTCTTT
TRBV20-1	TRBD2	TRBJ2-7	many	CSAIPTSGLSYEQYF	TGCAGTGCCATACCGACTAGCGGATTATCCTACGAGCAGTACTTC
TRBV12-3/TRBV12-4	TRBD1	TRBJ1-6	many	CASSLGQYNSPLHF	TGTGCCAGCAGTCTGGGACAGTATAATTCACCCCTCCACTTT
TRBV7-6	TRBD2	TRBJ2-1	many	CASSFGLAGDEVEQFF	TGTGCCAGCAGCTTTGGACTAGCGGGAGATGAGGTTGAGCAGTTCTTC
TRBV6-4	-	TRBJ2-1	many	CASSDTSRDYNEQFF	TGTGCCAGCAGTGACACTAGCCGGGACTACAATGAGCAGTTCTTC
TRBV11-2	-	TRBJ2-7	many	CASSLSYAGTAYEQYF	TGTGCCAGCAGCTTATCATATGCGGGAACAGCCTACGAGCAGTACTTC
TRBV28	-	TRBJ2-7	many	CASNLSPSFTRVHEQYF	TGTGCCAGCAATCTTTCCCCCTCGTTTACAAGGGTTCACGAGCAGTACTTC
TRBV7-8	TRBD1	TRBJ2-1	many	CASSLVTGAYNEQFF	TGTGCCAGCAGCTTGGTTACAGGGGCCTACAATGAGCAGTTCTTC
TRBV7-8	-	TRBJ2-4	many	CASSLTGSPRNIQYF	TGTGCCAGCAGCTTAACCGGTTCCCCTCGAAACATTCAGTACTTC
TRBV7-2	-	TRBJ2-4	-	CASSLGEAQYF	TGTGCCAGCAGCCTAGGGGAAGCTCAGTACTTC
TRBV18	TRBD1	TRBJ1-2	-	CASSPTGGGGYGYTF	TGTGCCAGCTCACCGACAGGGGGCGGAGGCTATGGCTACACCTTC
TRBV5-1	TRBD1	TRBJ1-1	many	CASRQDRADTEAFF	TGCGCCAGCAGACAAGACAGGGCGGACACTGAAGCTTTCTTT
TRBV5-1	TRBD2	TRBJ2-1	few	CASSKGTSGENEQFF	TGCGCCAGCAGCAAGGGGACTAGCGGGGAGAATGAGCAGTTCTTC
TRBV6-4	TRBD2	TRBJ2-1	few	CATSRDYSYNEQFF	TGTGCCACCAGCAGGGACTACTCCTACAATGAGCAGTTCTTC
TRBV11-2	-	TRBJ2-1	many	CASSPGSNEQFF	TGTGCCAGCAGCCCCGGAAGCAATGAGCAGTTCTTC
TRBV20-1	-	TRBJ2-7	many	CSASPTQSSEQYF	TGCAGTGCTAGCCCCACGCAGTCCAGCGAGCAGTACTTC
TRBV7-9	TRBD2	TRBJ2-1	many	CASSPSGMGHNEQFF	TGTGCCAGCAGCCCTAGCGGGATGGGCCACAATGAGCAGTTCTTC
TRBV25-1	-	TRBJ2-5	many	CASSEYQRGGQETQYF	TGTGCCAGCAGTGAATATCAGAGGGGTGGCCAAGAGACCCAGTACTTC
TRBV25-1	TRBD1	TRBJ2-1	many	CASRGQGGNEQFF	TGTGCCAGCAGGGGACAGGGGGGGAATGAGCAGTTCTTC
TRBV10-3	TRBD2	TRBJ2-5	many	CAISPSGRPSQETQYF	TGTGCCATCAGTCCTAGCGGGAGGCCCTCCCAAGAGACCCAGTACTTC
TRBV12-3/TRBV12-4	TRBD1	TRBJ2-7	many	CASSPGQAAIKYEQYF	TGTGCCAGCAGTCCCGGACAGGCGGCGATAAAATACGAGCAGTACTTC
TRBV7-8	-	TRBJ2-5	many	CASSFYGGETQYF	TGTGCCAGCAGCTTTTATGGGGGAGAGACCCAGTACTTC
TRBV12-3/TRBV12-4	-	TRBJ1-2	many	CASSPEWGSNYGYTF	TGTGCCAGCAGCCCCGAGTGGGGTTCTAACTATGGCTACACCTTC
TRBV11-2	-	TRBJ2-3	-	CASSLIGRASTDTQYF	TGTGCCAGCAGCTTAATAGGGCGGGCTAGCACAGATACGCAGTATTTT
TRBV18	TRBD2	TRBJ2-1	many	CASSPPGTSGRASYNEQFF	TGTGCCAGCTCACCACCCGGGACTAGCGGGAGGGCTTCCTACAATGAGCAGTTCTTC
TRBV5-1	-	TRBJ1-1	-	CASSHQGPEAFF	TGCGCCAGCAGCCACCAGGGGCCCGAAGCTTTCTTT
TRBV20-1	-	TRBJ1-1	-	CSAPHIRTENTEAFF	TGCAGTGCTCCCCACATTCGGACAGAGAACACTGAAGCTTTCTTT
TRBV20-1	-	TRBJ2-7	many	CSARDPASVHEQYF	TGCAGTGCTAGGGACCCCGCTAGCGTCCACGAGCAGTACTTC
TRBV10-3	-	TRBJ2-7	many	CAITRGTTSEQYF	TGTGCCATCACGAGGGGAACGACTAGCGAGCAGTACTTC
TRBV20-1	-	TRBJ2-7	many	CSAQTGRGLNEQYF	TGCAGTGCCCAGACAGGCAGGGGCCTAAACGAGCAGTACTTC
TRBV5-1	-	TRBJ2-1	many	CASSLEAPRYNEQFF	TGCGCCAGCAGCTTAGAAGCGCCACGTTACAATGAGCAGTTCTTC
TRBV3-1	TRBD2	TRBJ2-5	many	CASSQGLAGGTETQYF	TGTGCCAGCAGCCAAGGACTAGCGGGAGGGACGGAGACCCAGTACTTC
TRBV4-1	-	TRBJ1-3	-	CASSQGLGNSGNTIYF	TGCGCCAGCAGCCAAGGTTTGGGGAACTCTGGAAACACCATATATTTT
TRBV5-1	-	TRBJ2-6	many	CASTLSSGANVLTF	TGCGCCAGCACCCTCTCCTCTGGGGCCAACGTCCTGACTTTC
TRBV28	-	TRBJ2-1	many	CASSSSDTSYNEQFF	TGTGCCAGCAGTTCCTCGGACACTTCCTACAATGAGCAGTTCTTC
TRBV15	-	TRBJ2-6	many	CATSRERDLTF	TGTGCCACCAGCAGAGAACGGGACCTGACTTTC
TRBV6-5	TRBD2	TRBJ2-3	many	CASSPGLAASTDTQYF	TGTGCCAGCAGCCCAGGACTAGCGGCTAGCACAGATACGCAGTATTTT